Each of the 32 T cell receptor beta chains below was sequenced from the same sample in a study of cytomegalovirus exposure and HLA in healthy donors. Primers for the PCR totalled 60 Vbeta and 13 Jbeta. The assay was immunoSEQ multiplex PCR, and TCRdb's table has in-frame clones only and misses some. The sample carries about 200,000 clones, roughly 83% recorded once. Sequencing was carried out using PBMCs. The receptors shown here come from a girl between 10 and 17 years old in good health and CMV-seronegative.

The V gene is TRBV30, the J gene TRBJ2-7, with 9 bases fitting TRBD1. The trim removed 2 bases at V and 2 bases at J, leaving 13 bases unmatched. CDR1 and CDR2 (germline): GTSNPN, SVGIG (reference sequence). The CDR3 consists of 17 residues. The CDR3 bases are TGTGCCTGGAGTCGCGAGTTCGGGACAGGGCAAACCTACGAGCAGTACTTC. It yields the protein CAWSREFGTGQTYEQYF.

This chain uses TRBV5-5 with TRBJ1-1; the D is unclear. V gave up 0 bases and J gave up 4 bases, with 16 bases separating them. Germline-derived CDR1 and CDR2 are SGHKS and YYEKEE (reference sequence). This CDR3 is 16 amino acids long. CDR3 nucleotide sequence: TGTGCCAGCAGCTTGGCTGACAATGGTTATTCCACTGAAGCTTTCTTT. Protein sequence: CASSLADNGYSTEAFF.

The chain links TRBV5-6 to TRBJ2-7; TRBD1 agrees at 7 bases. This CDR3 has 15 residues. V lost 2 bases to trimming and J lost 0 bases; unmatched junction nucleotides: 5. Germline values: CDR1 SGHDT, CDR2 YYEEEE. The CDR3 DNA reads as TGTGCCAGCAGCTTCCCCGGGACAGCCTCCTACGAGCAGTACTTC. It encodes CASSFPGTASYEQYF.

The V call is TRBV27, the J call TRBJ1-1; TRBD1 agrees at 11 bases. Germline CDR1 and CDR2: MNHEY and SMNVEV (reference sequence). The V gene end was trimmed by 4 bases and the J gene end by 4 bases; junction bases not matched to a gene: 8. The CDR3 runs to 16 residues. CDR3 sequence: CASSSRDRGRGTEAFF. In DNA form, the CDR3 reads TGTGCCAGCAGTTCCCGGGACAGGGGGAGAGGCACTGAAGCTTTCTTT.

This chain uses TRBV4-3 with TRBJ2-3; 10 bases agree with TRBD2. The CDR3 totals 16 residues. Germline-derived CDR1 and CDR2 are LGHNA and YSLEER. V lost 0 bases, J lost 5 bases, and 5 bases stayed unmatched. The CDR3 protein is CASSQESGGAEDTQYF. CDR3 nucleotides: TGCGCCAGCAGCCAAGAAAGCGGGGGGGCGGAAGATACGCAGTATTTT.

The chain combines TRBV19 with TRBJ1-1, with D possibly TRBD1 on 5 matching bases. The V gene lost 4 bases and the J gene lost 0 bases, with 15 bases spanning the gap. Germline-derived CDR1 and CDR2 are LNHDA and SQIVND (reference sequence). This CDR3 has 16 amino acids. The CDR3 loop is CASSKGYGAMNTEAFF. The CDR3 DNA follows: TGTGCCAGTAGTAAGGGGTATGGGGCGATGAACACTGAAGCTTTCTTT.

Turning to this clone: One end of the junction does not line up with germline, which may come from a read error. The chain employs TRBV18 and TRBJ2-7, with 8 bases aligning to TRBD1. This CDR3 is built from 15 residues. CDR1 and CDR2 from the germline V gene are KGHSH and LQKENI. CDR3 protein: CASSPLQGASYEQYF. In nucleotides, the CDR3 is TGTGCCAGCTCGCCACTTCAGGGGGCCTCCTACGAGCAGTACTTC. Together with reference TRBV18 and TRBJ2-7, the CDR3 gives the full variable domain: NAGVMQNPRHLVRRRGQEARLRCSPMKGHSHVYWYRQLPEEGLKFMVYLQKENIIDESGMPKERFSAEFPKEGPSILRIQQVVRGDSAAYFCASSPLQGASYEQYFGPGTRLTVT.

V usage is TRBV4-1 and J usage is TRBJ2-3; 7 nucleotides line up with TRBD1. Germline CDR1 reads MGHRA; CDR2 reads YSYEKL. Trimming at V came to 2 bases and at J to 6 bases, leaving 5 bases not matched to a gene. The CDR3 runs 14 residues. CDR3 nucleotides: TGCGCCAGCAGCCAACTAGACAGGGAGGATACGCAGTATTTT. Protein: CASSQLDREDTQYF.

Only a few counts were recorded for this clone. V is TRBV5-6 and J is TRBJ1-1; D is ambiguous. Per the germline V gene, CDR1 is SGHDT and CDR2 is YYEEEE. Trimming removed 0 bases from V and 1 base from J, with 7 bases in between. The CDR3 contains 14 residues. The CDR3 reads CASSLAPQNTEAFF. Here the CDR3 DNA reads TGTGCCAGCAGCTTGGCCCCCCAGAACACTGAAGCTTTCTTT.

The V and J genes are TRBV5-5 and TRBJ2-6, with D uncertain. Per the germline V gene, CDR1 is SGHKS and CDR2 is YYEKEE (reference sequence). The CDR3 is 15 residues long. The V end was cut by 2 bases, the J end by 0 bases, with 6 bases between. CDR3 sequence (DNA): TGTGCCAGCAGCTTTGGGCACTCTGGGGCCAACGTCCTGACTTTC. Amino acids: CASSFGHSGANVLTF.

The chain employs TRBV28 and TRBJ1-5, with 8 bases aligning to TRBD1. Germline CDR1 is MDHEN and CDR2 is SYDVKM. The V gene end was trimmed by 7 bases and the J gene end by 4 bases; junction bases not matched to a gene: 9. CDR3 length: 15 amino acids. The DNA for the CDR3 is TGTGCCAGCAACGATGGGACAGGTAGAAATCAGCCCCAGCATTTT. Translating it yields CASNDGTGRNQPQHF.

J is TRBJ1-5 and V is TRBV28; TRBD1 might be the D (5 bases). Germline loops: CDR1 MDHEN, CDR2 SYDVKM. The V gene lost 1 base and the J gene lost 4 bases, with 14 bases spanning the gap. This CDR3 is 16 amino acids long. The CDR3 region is CASSLFPQGLNQPQHF. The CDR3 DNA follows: TGTGCCAGCAGTTTATTTCCGCAGGGCTTGAATCAGCCCCAGCATTTT.

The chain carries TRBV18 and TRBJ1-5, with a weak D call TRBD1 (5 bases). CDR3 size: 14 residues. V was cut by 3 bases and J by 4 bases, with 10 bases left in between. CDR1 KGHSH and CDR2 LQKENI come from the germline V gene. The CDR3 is CASSPFQGNQPQHF. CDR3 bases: TGTGCCAGCTCACCGTTCCAGGGAAATCAGCCCCAGCATTTT.

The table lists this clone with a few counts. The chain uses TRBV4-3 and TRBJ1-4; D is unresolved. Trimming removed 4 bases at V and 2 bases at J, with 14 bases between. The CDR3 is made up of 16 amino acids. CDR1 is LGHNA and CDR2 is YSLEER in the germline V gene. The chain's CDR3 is CASSRMRGSTNEKLFF. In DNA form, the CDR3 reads TGCGCCAGCAGCCGTATGCGAGGATCGACTAATGAAAAACTGTTTTTT.

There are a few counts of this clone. CDR3 sequence (DNA): TGTGCCAGCAGCCAAGATCCGGGAATGAACACTGAAGCTTTCTTT. Amino acids: CASSQDPGMNTEAFF. The V and J genes are TRBV14 and TRBJ1-1; D not certain. CDR1 is SGHDN and CDR2 is FVKESK in the germline V gene. CDR3 length equals 15 residues. The V end was cut by 0 bases, the J end by 0 bases, with 8 bases between.

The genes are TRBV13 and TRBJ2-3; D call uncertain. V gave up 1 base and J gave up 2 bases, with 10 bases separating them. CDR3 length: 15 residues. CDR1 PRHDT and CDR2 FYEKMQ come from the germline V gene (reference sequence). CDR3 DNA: TGTGCCAGCAGCTTAGCTGTTAGAAACACAGATACGCAGTATTTT. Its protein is CASSLAVRNTDTQYF.

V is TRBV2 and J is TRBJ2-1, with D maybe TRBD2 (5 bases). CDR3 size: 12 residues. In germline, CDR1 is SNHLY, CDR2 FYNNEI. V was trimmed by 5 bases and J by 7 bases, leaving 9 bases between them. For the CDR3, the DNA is TGTGCCAGCAGTTTACTAGGGAATGAGCAGTTCTTC. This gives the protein CASSLLGNEQFF. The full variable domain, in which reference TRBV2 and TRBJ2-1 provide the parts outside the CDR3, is EPEVTQTPSHQVTQMGQEVILRCVPISNHLYFYWYRQILGQKVEFLVSFYNNEISEKSEIFDDQFSVERPDGSNFTLKIRSTKLEDSAMYFCASSLLGNEQFFGPGTRLTVL.

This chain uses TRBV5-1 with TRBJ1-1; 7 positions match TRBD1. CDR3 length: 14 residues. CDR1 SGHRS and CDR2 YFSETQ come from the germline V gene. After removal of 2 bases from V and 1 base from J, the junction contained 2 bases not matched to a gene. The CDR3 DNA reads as TGCGCCAGCAGCTTCCGGGACAGGAACACTGAAGCTTTCTTT. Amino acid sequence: CASSFRDRNTEAFF.

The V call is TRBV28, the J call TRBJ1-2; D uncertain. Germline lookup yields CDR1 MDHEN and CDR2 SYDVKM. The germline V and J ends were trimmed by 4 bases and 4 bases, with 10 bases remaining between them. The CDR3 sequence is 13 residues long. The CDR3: CASSSRRAYGYTF. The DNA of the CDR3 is TGTGCCAGCAGTTCAAGGAGAGCCTATGGCTACACCTTC.

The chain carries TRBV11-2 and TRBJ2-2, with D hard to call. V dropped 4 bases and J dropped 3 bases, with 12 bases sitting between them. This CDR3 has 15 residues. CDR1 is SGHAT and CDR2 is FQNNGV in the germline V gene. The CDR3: CASSYDIPYTGELFF. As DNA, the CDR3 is TGTGCCAGCAGCTATGACATACCGTACACCGGGGAGCTGTTTTTT. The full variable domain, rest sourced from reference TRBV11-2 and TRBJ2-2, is EAGVAQSPRYKIIEKRQSVAFWCNPISGHATLYWYQQILGQGPKLLIQFQNNGVVDDSQLPKDRFSAERLKGVDSTLKIQPAKLEDSAVYLCASSYDIPYTGELFFGEGSRLTVL.

CDR3 sequence: CASSLARAADTQYF. DNA of the CDR3: TGTGCCAGCAGCTTAGCGCGGGCAGCGGATACGCAGTATTTT. This sequence joins TRBV7-2 and TRBJ2-3; a possible D gene is TRBD2 (5 bases). Germline values: CDR1 SGHTA, CDR2 FQGNSA. The CDR3 contains 14 residues. V lost 0 bases to trimming and J lost 6 bases, with 10 bases between them.

The CDR3 spells CASNVTGFSYNSPLHF. The CDR3 bases are TGTGCCAGCAACGTCACAGGGTTCTCCTATAATTCACCCCTCCACTTT. This rearrangement joins TRBV9 to TRBJ1-6; a possible D gene is TRBD1 (6 bases). The CDR3 totals 16 residues. In germline, CDR1 is SGDLS, CDR2 YYNGEE. V was cut by 6 bases and J by 0 bases, with 13 bases left in between.

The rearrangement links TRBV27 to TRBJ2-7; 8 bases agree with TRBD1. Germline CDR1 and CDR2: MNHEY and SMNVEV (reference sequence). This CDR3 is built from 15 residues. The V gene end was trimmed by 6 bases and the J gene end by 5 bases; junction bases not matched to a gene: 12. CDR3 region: CASRPLLGQADEQYF. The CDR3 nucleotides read TGTGCCAGCAGGCCTTTATTGGGACAGGCGGACGAGCAGTACTTC.

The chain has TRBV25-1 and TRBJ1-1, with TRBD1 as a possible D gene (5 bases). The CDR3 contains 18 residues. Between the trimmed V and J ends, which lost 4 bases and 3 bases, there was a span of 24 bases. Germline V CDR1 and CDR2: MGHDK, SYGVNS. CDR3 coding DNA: TGTGCCAGCAGTGGTCGACAGTACCGTACCCTTTGGGACACTGAAGCTTTCTTT. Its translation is CASSGRQYRTLWDTEAFF.

As DNA, the CDR3 is TGTGCCAGCAGTTCCAGGCACTCTGGAAACACCATATATTTT. Translating it yields CASSSRHSGNTIYF. The chain carries TRBV27 and TRBJ1-3; no reliable D call. Germline CDR1 is MNHEY and CDR2 is SMNVEV (reference sequence). The CDR3 is 14 amino acids. V shed 4 bases and J shed 0 bases, with 7 bases lying between them.

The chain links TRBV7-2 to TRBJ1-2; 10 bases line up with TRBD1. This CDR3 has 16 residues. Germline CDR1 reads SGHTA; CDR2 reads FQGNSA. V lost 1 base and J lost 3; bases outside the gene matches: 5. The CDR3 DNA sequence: TGTGCCAGCAGCTTAGAAGGACAGGGGGGCGACTATGGCTACACCTTC. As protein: CASSLEGQGGDYGYTF.

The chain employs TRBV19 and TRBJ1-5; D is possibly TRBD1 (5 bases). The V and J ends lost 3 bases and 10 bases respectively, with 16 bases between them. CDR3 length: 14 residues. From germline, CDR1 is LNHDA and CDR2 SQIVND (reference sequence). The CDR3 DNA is TGTGCCAGTAGTATCCCGGGACTCTTGGGACCCCAGCATTTT. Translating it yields CASSIPGLLGPQHF.

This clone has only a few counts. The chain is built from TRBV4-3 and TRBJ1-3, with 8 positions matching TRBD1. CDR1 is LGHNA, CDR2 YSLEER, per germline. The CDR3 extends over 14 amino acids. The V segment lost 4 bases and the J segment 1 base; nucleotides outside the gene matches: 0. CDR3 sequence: CASSRTGSGNTIYF. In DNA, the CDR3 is TGCGCCAGCAGCCGGACAGGGTCTGGAAACACCATATATTTT.

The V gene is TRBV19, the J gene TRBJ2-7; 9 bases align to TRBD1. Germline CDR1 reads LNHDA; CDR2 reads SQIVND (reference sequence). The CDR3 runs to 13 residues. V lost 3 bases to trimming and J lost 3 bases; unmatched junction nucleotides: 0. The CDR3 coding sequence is TGTGCCAGTAGTATGACAGGGGGCTACGAGCAGTACTTC. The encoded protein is CASSMTGGYEQYF.

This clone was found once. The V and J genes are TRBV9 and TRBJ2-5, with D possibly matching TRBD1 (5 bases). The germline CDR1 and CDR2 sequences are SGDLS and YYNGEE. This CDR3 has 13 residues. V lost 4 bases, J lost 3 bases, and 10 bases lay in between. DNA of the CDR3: TGTGCCAGCAGCCGCGCCAGGGAAGAGACCCAGTACTTC. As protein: CASSRAREETQYF.

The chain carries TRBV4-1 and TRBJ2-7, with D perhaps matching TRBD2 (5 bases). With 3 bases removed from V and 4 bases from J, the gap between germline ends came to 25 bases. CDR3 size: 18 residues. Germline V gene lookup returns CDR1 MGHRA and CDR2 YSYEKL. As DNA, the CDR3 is TGCGCCAGCAGCCACACGACCCCAGGCGGGCGGGCCGGTTACGAGCAGTACTTC. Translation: CASSHTTPGGRAGYEQYF.

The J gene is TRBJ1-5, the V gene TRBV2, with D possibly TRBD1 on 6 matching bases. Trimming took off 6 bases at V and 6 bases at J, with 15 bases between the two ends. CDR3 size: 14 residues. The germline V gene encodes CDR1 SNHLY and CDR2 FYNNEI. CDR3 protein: CASRAQGIRQPQHF. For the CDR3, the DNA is TGTGCCAGCAGGGCACAGGGAATCCGTCAGCCCCAGCATTTT.